The sequence of this T cell receptor beta chain was determined in a study of blood T cell repertoires in COVID-19 (dated by TCRdb to the early 2020s). With regard to the full study: Samples from collaborators originated in the United States, Italy and Spain and spanned both the acute and convalescent phases of COVID-19. The repertoires were released in a freely available public database meant as a resource for research on the immune response to SARS-CoV-2. A de-identified subject ID, COVID-19 status, age in years and sex were almost always included in the sample metadata. Deeply sampled blood TCRbeta repertoires from subjects exposed to, actively infected with, or recovered from COVID-19 were included in the dataset. Where available, HLA class I and class II types were obtained from metadata supplied by the sample provider rather than from assay-based typing. The prospective study material was composed of cDNA or gDNA derived from T cells, B-cell-depleted T cells, or PBMCs. Samples came from the ongoing ImmuneRACE study (first 160 participants) plus 1,254 subjects from 6 global collaborators.

TCRbeta CDR3 regions were amplified from genomic DNA by means of the immunoSEQ Assay, a bias-controlled multiplex PCR. Concerning the study's data processing: The number of nucleated cells in each sample was estimated by amplification of reference gene primers within the assay. To quantify the absolute abundance of each unique TCRbeta CDR3 rearrangement, sequence reads were collapsed and filtered. For each sample, productive Simpson clonality was calculated by taking the square root of Simpson's diversity index across productive rearrangements. Not all clones reach the TCRdb copy of this immuneACCESS table, which keeps in-frame sequences only. Checked studies attribute under half of the gap to unresolved V genes and leave the rest unexplained. From that table come the V and J calls and clone size; the DNA was used to work out D and trimming. This sample holds 350,000 to 400,000 clones; more than 85% were observed only once. The biggest ten clones account for roughly 3% of the sample.

This clone was observed once. What antigen it recognizes has not been identified. Base qualities are not provided; no much larger clone lies one nucleotide away. Paper-wide results and their limitations: Clinical and demographic metadata were provided uncurated, with the amount varying by source and participant.

The germline V gene (reference sequence) sets CDR1 to SEHNR and CDR2 to FQNEAQ. V loses 5 bases at its end and J loses 3 bases; junction bases beyond the gene matches: 10. Spanning cysteine to phenylalanine, the CDR3 consists of 17 amino acids. Left in the record is the CDR3 DNA by itself, 51 bases read in frame from the first base. Participants in the prospective study were aged about 18 to 95 years, lived in 20 to 30 United States geographic areas, and enrolled through a virtual design. In the prospective study, participants were assigned to cohorts based on the clinical history participants reported in a screening survey and a study questionnaire. ImmuneRACE Cohort 3 recovered participants were defined by two consecutive negative NP/OP PCR tests, healthcare professional clearance, or symptom resolution. In the prospective study, mobile phlebotomists collected whole blood, serum and a nasopharyngeal or oropharyngeal swab from each participant. Prospective study participants could optionally give additional blood draws and questionnaires over an approximately two-month period. Prospective study blood samples were shipped either frozen or at room temperature before DNA extraction.

This receptor was identified in a woman aged 25 to 39 who had recovered from COVID-19. The material sequenced was PBMCs or T cells enriched from blood (not recorded which). This chain is built from TRBV7-9 and TRBJ2-3; 11 central bases correspond to TRBD2. The CDR3 region has the sequence CASSPVAGGPGTDTQYF. The nucleotide sequence reads TGTGCCAGCAGCCCCGTAGCGGGAGGGCCAGGAACAGATACGCAGTATTTT.